The rows below give T cell receptor beta chains drawn from one sample of a study of beta chain features in type 1 diabetes. This table comes from immunoSEQ multiplex PCR, and its TCRdb copy is limited to in-frame clones, with some not included. The sample lists about 170,000 clones; less than 10% were seen once. The specimen was central memory CD4+ T cells from blood. The receptors were gathered from a young man with type 1 diabetes. The CDR3 runs from the conserved cysteine through the conserved F or W. The D gene is left open where the match is weak. Part of the rows lack a size; the others show once, few, many or a class for expanded clones.

d_call: NA; j_call: TRBJ2-1; clone_size: NA; v_call: TRBV21-1; cdr3_aa: CASHPGRNEQFF; cdr3_nt: TGTGCCAGCCACCCAGGAAGGAATGAGCAGTTCTTC
d_call: TRBD2; j_call: TRBJ2-7; clone_size: NA; v_call: TRBV29-1; cdr3_aa: CSVGGGLARNYEQYF; cdr3_nt: TGCAGCGTCGGGGGCGGACTAGCGAGAAACTACGAGCAGTACTTC
d_call: TRBD2; j_call: TRBJ2-5; clone_size: few; v_call: TRBV7-9; cdr3_aa: CASNRVTSVQETQYF; cdr3_nt: TGTGCCAGCAACCGGGTGACTAGCGTTCAAGAGACCCAGTACTTC
d_call: NA; j_call: TRBJ1-6; clone_size: once; v_call: TRBV2; cdr3_aa: CASSERGSPLHF; cdr3_nt: TGTGCCAGCAGTGAGAGAGGGTCACCCCTCCACTTT
d_call: TRBD2; j_call: TRBJ2-1; clone_size: few; v_call: TRBV4-1; cdr3_aa: CASSHHRTSGRAALTFNEQFF; cdr3_nt: TGCGCCAGCAGCCACCATAGGACTAGCGGGAGGGCGGCCCTTACCTTCAATGAGCAGTTCTTC
d_call: TRBD1; j_call: TRBJ2-3; clone_size: few; v_call: TRBV5-1; cdr3_aa: CASSLAERQGLDTQYF; cdr3_nt: TGCGCCAGCAGCTTGGCCGAGCGACAGGGTCTAGATACGCAGTATTTT
d_call: NA; j_call: TRBJ1-2; clone_size: few; v_call: TRBV7-2; cdr3_aa: CASSQGIQGARIYGYTF; cdr3_nt: TGTGCCAGCAGCCAAGGGATTCAAGGGGCTCGAATCTATGGCTACACCTTC
d_call: TRBD1; j_call: TRBJ1-1; clone_size: few; v_call: TRBV28; cdr3_aa: CASSGRGTGNTEAFF; cdr3_nt: TGTGCCAGCAGTGGGCGAGGGACAGGGAACACTGAAGCTTTCTTT
d_call: TRBD2; j_call: TRBJ2-3; clone_size: few; v_call: TRBV7-2; cdr3_aa: CASSLVAGGGDTQYF; cdr3_nt: TGTGCCAGCAGCTTAGTCGCGGGGGGCGGTGATACGCAGTATTTT
d_call: NA; j_call: TRBJ1-6; clone_size: NA; v_call: TRBV27; cdr3_aa: CASSSDSSSPLHF; cdr3_nt: TGTGCCAGCAGTTCCGACAGTTCATCACCCCTCCACTTT
d_call: TRBD2; j_call: TRBJ2-1; clone_size: few; v_call: TRBV5-1; cdr3_aa: CASSFLAVNNEQFF; cdr3_nt: TGCGCCAGCAGCTTCCTAGCGGTCAACAATGAGCAGTTCTTC
d_call: TRBD2; j_call: TRBJ2-1; clone_size: many; v_call: TRBV18; cdr3_aa: CASSRLAGGNEQFF; cdr3_nt: TGTGCCAGCTCACGGCTAGCGGGAGGTAATGAGCAGTTCTTC
d_call: NA; j_call: TRBJ1-5; clone_size: few; v_call: TRBV7-9; cdr3_aa: CASSDRVQPQHF; cdr3_nt: TGTGCCAGCAGCGACCGGGTACAGCCCCAGCATTTT
d_call: TRBD2; j_call: TRBJ2-5; clone_size: NA; v_call: TRBV9; cdr3_aa: CASSVPSGEQETQYF; cdr3_nt: TGTGCCAGCAGCGTACCTAGCGGGGAACAAGAGACCCAGTACTTC